Shown below are 7 T cell receptor beta chains from a single sample sequenced in a study of regulatory T cells in long-lasting Graves disease. The time point was: newly diagnosed GD, antithyroid drugs for less than 3 months. After RNA was extracted from PBMCs, the TCR library was made from it. Combining iRepertoire HTBI primers with Arm-PCR of CDR3 regions, the authors built TCR beta libraries. TCRdb used MiXCR to reprocess the multiplex PCR reads, holding one entry per CDR3 protein. The repertoire holds fewer than 550,000 distinct CDR3 sequences, with 15% to 20% as singletons. These sequences were also reported in another study, on T cells in Graves' hyperthyroidism and ophthalmopathy.

This material consisted of peripheral blood mononuclear cells (PBMCs), taken at new diagnosis, from a patient treated with antithyroid drugs. These receptor sequences come from a woman between 18 and 29 years old with Graves disease.

This clonotype was detected ten times or more. The genes are TRBV11-1 and TRBJ2-2, with 8 bases fitting TRBD1. With 5 bases clipped from V and 7 bases from J, the junction kept 6 bases outside the gene matches. The germline V gene encodes CDR1 SGHAT and CDR2 FQDESV (reference sequence). This CDR3 is built from 14 residues. The DNA of the CDR3 is TGTGCCAGCAGCCCGGACAGGGCCGGCGGGGAGCTGTTTTTT. It encodes CASSPDRAGGELFF.

V usage is TRBV5-1 and J usage is TRBJ1-6; possibly TRBD1 for D (5 bases). CDR1 and CDR2 from the germline V gene are SGHRS and YFSETQ. Between the trimmed V and J ends, which lost 4 bases and 8 bases, there was a span of 10 bases. This CDR3 is 13 amino acids long. The CDR3 coding sequence is TGCGCCAGCAGCCAGGGAGAATATTCACCCCTCCACTTT. Translation: CASSQGEYSPLHF.

CDR3 in amino acids: CASLNRDRFTDTQYF. CDR3 sequence (DNA): TGTGCCAGCCTGAACCGGGACAGGTTCACAGATACGCAGTATTTT. The chain is built from TRBV2 and TRBJ2-3; the match to TRBD1 covers 8 bases. The CDR3 contains 15 residues. V shed 8 bases, J shed 2 bases, and the junction held 9 bases outside the gene matches. From germline, CDR1 is SNHLY and CDR2 FYNNEI.

This clonotype was observed many times. The genes are TRBV7-3 and TRBJ1-1; D is perhaps TRBD1 (5 bases). The germline gives CDR1 SGHTA, CDR2 FQGTGA. Deletions cut 5 bases from V and 0 bases from J, with 7 bases between. The CDR3 sequence is 13 residues long. CDR3 region: CASSIQVNTEAFF. The CDR3 DNA is TGTGCCAGCAGCATACAGGTGAACACTGAAGCTTTCTTT.

The chain combines TRBV9 with TRBJ2-5, with D tentatively TRBD2 (6 bases). Germline CDR1 SGDLS, CDR2 YYNGEE. Trimming shortened V by 3 bases and J by 11 bases, and 26 bases separated the two germline ends. The CDR3 contains 16 residues. In DNA form, the CDR3 reads TGTGCCAGCAGCGGGCTCCCGGGACTCGCTATGGATGAGCAGTACTTC. Its protein product is CASSGLPGLAMDEQYF.

This clonotype was detected many times. The rearrangement uses TRBV12-3 or TRBV12-4 and TRBJ2-7; 9 bases line up with TRBD1. V lost 6 bases, J lost 3 bases, and 9 bases stayed unmatched. The CDR3 consists of 15 residues. For the CDR3, the DNA is TGTGCCAGCAGCAAAAGACAGGGGGATAACTACGAGCAGTACTTC. This translates into CASSKRQGDNYEQYF.

A note on this clonotype: A single base separates this from a much larger clone, so it may be a read error. The chain carries TRBV7-2 and TRBJ1-4, with D possibly matching TRBD1 (6 bases). The germline gives CDR1 SGHTA, CDR2 FQGNSA. The CDR3 covers 15 residues. The CDR3: CASSMRGTTNGKLFF. In DNA, the CDR3 is TGTGCCAGCAGCATGAGAGGGACAACTAATGGAAAACTGTTTTTT.